The entry that follows covers one TCR beta chain sequence. This specimen comes from a study of OX40 agonist ivuxolimab in advanced cancers. About the study: It was ivuxolimab, an agonistic anti-OX40 (CD134) antibody, that patients were treated with.

Libraries were prepared by immunoSEQ multiplex PCR; TCRdb keeps only in-frame clonotypes and omits some of them. The table lists around 100,000 clones, around 90% of them singletons. The V segment lost 4 bases and the J segment 6 bases; nucleotides outside the gene matches: 5. Germline lookup yields CDR1 MNHNS and CDR2 SASEGT. The CDR3 covers 13 residues. The TCR originated in an adult with an advanced solid tumor such as melanoma, head and neck, liver or kidney cancer. V usage is TRBV6-1 and J usage is TRBJ1-2; 7 nucleotides line up with TRBD1. The sequencing here drew on CD4+ or CD8+ T cells sorted from blood, taken in a trial of the OX40 agonist ivuxolimab. CDR3 DNA: TGTGCCAGCAGTGGACAGGGTGTTGATGGCTACACCTTC. It encodes CASSGQGVDGYTF.